The source of this T cell receptor (beta chain) is a study of Ad26.COV2.S vaccination and SARS-CoV-2 variants. V was shortened by 3 bases and J by 3 bases, with 8 bases between the two germline ends. In germline, CDR1 is MNHNY, CDR2 SVGAGI (reference sequence). This CDR3 has 13 residues. Treatment denoted: some 20 received Ad26.COV2.S at low or high dose, single or two shots; a few received placebo; per-sample allocation not given. Sampling occurred on day 63 after the first vaccine or placebo injection. Profiled with immunoSEQ multiplex PCR; TCRdb holds only in-frame clones, not every one. This sample has around 450,000 clones; about nine tenths occur once, and the top ten carry under 2%.

The sequenced sample was peripheral blood, obtained in a trial of Ad26.COV2.S vaccine versus placebo. V usage is TRBV6-6 and J usage is TRBJ1-1; D might be TRBD1 (6 bases). This TCR was recovered from a person between 18 and 65 years old who received the Ad26.COV2.S COVID-19 vaccine or a placebo. In DNA, the CDR3 is TGTGCCAGCAGTTATGCAGGGGACACTGAAGCTTTCTTT. It encodes CASSYAGDTEAFF.